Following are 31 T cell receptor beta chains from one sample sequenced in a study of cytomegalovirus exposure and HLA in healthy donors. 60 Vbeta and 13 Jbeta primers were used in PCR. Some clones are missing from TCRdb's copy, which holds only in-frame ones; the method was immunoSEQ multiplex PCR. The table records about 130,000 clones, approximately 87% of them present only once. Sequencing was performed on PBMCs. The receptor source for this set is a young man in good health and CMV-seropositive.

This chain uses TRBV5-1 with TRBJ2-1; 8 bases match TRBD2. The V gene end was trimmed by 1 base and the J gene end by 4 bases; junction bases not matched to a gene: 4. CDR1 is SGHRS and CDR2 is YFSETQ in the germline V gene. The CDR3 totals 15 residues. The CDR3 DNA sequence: TGCGCCAGCAGCTTGTCCGCGGGGGGTTACAATGAGCAGTTCTTC. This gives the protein CASSLSAGGYNEQFF.

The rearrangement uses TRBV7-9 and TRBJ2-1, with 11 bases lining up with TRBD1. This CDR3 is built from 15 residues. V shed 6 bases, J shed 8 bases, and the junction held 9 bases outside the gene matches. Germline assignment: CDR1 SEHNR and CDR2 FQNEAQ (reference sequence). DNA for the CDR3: TGTGCCAGCAGAACCGGGACAGGGGGGGGCTATGAGCAGTTCTTC. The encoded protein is CASRTGTGGGYEQFF.

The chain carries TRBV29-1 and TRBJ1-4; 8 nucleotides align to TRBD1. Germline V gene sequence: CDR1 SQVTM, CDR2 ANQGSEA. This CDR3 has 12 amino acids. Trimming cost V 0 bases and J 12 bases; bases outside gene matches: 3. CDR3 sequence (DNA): TGCAGCGTTGAAGACCAGGGGGCAGAACTGTTTTTT. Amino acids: CSVEDQGAELFF.

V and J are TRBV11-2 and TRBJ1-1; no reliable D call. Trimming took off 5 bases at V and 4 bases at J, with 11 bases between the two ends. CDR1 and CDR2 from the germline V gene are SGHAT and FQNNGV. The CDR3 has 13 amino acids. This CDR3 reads CASSPGSGTEAFF. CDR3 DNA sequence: TGTGCCAGCAGCCCTGGGAGCGGCACTGAAGCTTTCTTT.

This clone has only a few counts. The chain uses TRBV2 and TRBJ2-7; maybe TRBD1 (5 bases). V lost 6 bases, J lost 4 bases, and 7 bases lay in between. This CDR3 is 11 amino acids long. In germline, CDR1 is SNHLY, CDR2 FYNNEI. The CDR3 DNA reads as TGTGCCAGCAGGGACACGTACGAGCAGTACTTC. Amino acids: CASRDTYEQYF.

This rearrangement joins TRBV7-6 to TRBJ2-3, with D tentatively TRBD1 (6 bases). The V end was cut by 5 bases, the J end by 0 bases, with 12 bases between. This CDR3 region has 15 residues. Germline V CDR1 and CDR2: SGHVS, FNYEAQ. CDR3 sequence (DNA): TGTGCCAGCAGCATCGCAGGGGCTAGCACAGATACGCAGTATTTT. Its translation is CASSIAGASTDTQYF.

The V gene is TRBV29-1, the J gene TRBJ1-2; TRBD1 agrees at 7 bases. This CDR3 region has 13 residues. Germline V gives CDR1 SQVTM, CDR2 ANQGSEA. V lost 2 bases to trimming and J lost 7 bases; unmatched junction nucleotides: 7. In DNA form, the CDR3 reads TGCAGCGTTGAAAGCCAGGCAGGGGGTGGCTACACCTTC. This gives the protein CSVESQAGGGYTF.

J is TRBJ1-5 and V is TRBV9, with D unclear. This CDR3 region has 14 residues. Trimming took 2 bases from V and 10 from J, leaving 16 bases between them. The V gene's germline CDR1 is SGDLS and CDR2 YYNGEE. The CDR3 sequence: CASSVGPMGEPQHF. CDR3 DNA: TGTGCCAGCAGCGTCGGACCCATGGGAGAACCCCAGCATTTT.

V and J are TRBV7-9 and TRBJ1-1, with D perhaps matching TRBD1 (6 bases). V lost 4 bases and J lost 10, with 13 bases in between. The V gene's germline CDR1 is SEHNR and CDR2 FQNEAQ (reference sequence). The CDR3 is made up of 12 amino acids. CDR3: CASSYDRGGAFF. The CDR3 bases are TGTGCCAGCAGCTACGACAGAGGGGGAGCTTTCTTT.

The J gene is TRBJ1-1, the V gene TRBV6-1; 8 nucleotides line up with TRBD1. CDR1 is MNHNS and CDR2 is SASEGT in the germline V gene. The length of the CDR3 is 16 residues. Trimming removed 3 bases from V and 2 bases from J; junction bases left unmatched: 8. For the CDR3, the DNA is TGTGCCAGCAGTGAGACCGCCGGGACAGGCAACACTGAAGCTTTCTTT. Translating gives CASSETAGTGNTEAFF.

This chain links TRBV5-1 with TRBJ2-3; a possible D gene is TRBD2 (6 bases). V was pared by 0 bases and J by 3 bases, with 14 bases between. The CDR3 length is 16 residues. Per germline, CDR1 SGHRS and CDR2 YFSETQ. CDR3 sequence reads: CASSLVFGGGTDTQYF. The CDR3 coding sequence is TGCGCCAGCAGCTTGGTATTCGGTGGAGGGACAGATACGCAGTATTTT.

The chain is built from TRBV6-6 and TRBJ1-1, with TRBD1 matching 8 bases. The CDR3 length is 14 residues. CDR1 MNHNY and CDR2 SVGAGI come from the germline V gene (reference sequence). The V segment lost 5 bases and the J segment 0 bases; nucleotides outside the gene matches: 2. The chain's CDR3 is CASSQGAMNTEAFF. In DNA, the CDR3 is TGTGCCAGCAGTCAGGGGGCGATGAACACTGAAGCTTTCTTT.

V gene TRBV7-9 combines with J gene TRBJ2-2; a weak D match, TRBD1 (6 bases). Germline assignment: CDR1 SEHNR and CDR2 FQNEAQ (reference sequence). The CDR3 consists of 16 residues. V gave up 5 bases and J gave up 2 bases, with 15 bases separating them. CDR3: CASSDLRGGNTGELFF. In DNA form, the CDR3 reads TGTGCCAGCAGCGACCTCAGGGGCGGAAACACCGGGGAGCTGTTTTTT.

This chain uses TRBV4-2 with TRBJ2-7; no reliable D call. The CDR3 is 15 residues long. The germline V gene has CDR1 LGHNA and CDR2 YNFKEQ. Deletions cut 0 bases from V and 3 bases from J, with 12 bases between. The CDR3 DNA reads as TGTGCCAGCAGCCAAGATCTTGGAGATAGCTACGAGCAGTACTTC. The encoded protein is CASSQDLGDSYEQYF.

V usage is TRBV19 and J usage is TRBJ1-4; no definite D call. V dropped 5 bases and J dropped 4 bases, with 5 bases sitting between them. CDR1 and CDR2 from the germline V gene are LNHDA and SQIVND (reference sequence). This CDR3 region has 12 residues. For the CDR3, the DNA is TGTGCCAGTAGTTCCAGTAATGAAAAACTGTTTTTT. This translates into CASSSSNEKLFF.

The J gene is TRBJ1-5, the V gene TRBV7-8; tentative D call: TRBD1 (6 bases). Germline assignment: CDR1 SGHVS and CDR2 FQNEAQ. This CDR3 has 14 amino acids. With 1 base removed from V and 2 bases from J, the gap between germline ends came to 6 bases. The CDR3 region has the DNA TGTGCCAGCAGCTTAGAGGGGGGCAATCAGCCCCAGCATTTT. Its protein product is CASSLEGGNQPQHF.

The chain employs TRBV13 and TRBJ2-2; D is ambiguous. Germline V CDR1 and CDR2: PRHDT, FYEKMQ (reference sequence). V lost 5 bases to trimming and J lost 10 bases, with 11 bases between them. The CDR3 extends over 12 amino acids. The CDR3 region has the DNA TGTGCCAGCAGCGGAAGGAGCGAGGAGCTGTTTTTT. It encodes CASSGRSEELFF.

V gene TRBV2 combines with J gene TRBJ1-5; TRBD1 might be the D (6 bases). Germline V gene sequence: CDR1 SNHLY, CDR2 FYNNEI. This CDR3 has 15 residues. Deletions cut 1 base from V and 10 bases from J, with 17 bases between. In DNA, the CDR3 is TGTGCCAGCAGTGAAGTGTTCAGGGGTTGGCCACCCCAGCATTTT. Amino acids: CASSEVFRGWPPQHF.

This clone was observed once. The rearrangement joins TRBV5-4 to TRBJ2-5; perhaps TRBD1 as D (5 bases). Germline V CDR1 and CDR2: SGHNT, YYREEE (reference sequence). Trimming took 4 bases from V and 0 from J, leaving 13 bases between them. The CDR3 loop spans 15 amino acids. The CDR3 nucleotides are TGTGCCAGCAGCACTCCAGGGTGGTACCAAGAGACCCAGTACTTC. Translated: CASSTPGWYQETQYF.

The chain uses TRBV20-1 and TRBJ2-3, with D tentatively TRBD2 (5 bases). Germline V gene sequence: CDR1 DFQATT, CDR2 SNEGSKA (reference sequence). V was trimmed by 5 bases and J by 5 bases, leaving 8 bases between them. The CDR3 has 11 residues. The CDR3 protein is CSAEGVDTQYF. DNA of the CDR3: TGCAGTGCTGAGGGTGTAGATACGCAGTATTTT.

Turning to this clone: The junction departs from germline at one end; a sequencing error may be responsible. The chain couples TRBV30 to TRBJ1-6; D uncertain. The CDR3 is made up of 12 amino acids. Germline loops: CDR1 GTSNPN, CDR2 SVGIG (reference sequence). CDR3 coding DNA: TGTGCCTGGAGTGACACTGACACCTTATTCTTTTGG. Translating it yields CAWSDTDTLFFW.

CDR3 region: CASSEGWASSPLHF. The CDR3 region has the DNA TGTGCCAGCAGTGAGGGTTGGGCTTCGTCACCCCTCCACTTT. The V gene is TRBV6-5, the J gene TRBJ1-6; no reliable D call. Germline CDR1 and CDR2: MNHEY and SVGAGI. V lost 5 bases, J lost 10 bases, and 15 bases lay in between. The CDR3 covers 14 residues.

The CDR3 sequence: CASSEPAGTQYF. The CDR3 coding sequence is TGTGCCAGCAGTGAACCCGCGGGGACCCAGTACTTC. V usage is TRBV2 and J usage is TRBJ2-5, with D possibly being TRBD2 (5 bases). V was shortened by 2 bases and J by 7 bases, with 8 bases between the two germline ends. The CDR3 length is 12 residues. Germline V gene lookup returns CDR1 SNHLY and CDR2 FYNNEI.

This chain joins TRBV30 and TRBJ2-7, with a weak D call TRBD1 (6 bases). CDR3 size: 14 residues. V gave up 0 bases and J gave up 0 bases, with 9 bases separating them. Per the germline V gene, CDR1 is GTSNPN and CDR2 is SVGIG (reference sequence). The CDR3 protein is CAWSVGGTSYEQYF. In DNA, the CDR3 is TGTGCCTGGAGTGTAGGGGGAACCTCCTACGAGCAGTACTTC.

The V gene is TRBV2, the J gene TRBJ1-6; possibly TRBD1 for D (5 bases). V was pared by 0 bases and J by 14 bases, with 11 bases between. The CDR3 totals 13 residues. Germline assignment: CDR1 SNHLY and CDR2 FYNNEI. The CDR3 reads CASSEAAGPALHF. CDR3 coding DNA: TGTGCCAGCAGTGAAGCGGCGGGACCGGCCCTCCACTTT.

The CDR3 here is CASSQSRGHEQYF. As DNA, the CDR3 is TGTGCCAGCAGTCAGAGCAGGGGTCACGAGCAGTACTTC. The V call is TRBV25-1, the J call TRBJ2-7; TRBD1 is a possible D gene (6 bases). This CDR3 is built from 13 residues. The V end was cut by 5 bases, the J end by 5 bases, with 13 bases between. The germline CDR1 and CDR2 sequences are MGHDK and SYGVNS.

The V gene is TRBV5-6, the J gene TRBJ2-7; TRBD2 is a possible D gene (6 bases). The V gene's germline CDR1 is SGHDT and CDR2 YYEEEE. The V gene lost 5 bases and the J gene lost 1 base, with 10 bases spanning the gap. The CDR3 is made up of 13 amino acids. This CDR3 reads CASSLAGSYEQYF. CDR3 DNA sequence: TGTGCCAGCAGTCTCGCGGGATCCTACGAGCAGTACTTC.

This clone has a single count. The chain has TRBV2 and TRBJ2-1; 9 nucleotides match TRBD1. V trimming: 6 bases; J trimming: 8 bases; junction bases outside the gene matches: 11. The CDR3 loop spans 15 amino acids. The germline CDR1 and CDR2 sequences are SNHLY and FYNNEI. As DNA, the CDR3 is TGTGCCAGCAGACCCCAGACAGGGGGTAAAGATGAGCAGTTCTTC. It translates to CASRPQTGGKDEQFF.

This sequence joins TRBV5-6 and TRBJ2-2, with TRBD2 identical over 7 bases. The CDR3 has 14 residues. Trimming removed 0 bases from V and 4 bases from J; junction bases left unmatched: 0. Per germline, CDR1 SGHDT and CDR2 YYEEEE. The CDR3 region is CASSLAGGTGELFF. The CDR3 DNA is TGTGCCAGCAGCTTGGCGGGGGGCACCGGGGAGCTGTTTTTT.

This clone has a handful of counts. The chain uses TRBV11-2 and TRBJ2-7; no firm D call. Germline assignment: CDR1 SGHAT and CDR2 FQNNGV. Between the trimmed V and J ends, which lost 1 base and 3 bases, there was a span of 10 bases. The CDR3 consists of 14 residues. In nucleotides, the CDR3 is TGTGCCAGCAGCTTAGTGCAGAGGATCTACGAGCAGTACTTC. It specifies CASSLVQRIYEQYF.

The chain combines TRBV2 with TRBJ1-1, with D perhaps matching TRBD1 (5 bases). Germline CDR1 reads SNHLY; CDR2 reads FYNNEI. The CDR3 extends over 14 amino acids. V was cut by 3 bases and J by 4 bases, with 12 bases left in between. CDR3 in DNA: TGTGCCAGCAGTGACCGGGGAGGGGTCACTGAAGCTTTCTTT. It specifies CASSDRGGVTEAFF.